The 24 T cell receptor beta chains given below trace back to one sample, sequenced in a study of early T cells in non-severe SARS-CoV-2 infection. TCRdb recomputed calls from the 5' RACE reads with MiXCR, one row per CDR3 protein. The sample shows 65,000 to 70,000 distinct CDR3 sequences, approximately 11% of them seen only once. Sequencing was carried out using whole blood. These receptors all come from an adult who was a healthcare worker with PCR-confirmed SARS-CoV-2 infection or an uninfected control (not recorded which).

In this sample, this clonotype turned up many times. This chain uses TRBV7-9 with TRBJ2-5; TRBD1 might be the D (6 bases). CDR1 and CDR2 from the germline V gene are SEHNR and FQNEAQ (reference sequence). The CDR3 is 14 residues long. Trimming left V 2 bases short and J 5 bases short, with 12 bases between. CDR3 coding DNA: TGTGCCAGCAGCTTACTTTGGGACATCGAGACCCAGTACTTC. This codes for CASSLLWDIETQYF. Full variable domain (remainder filled in from reference TRBV7-9 and TRBJ2-5): DTGVSQNPRHKITKRGQNVTFRCDPISEHNRLYWYRQTLGQGPEFLTYFQNEAQLEKSRLLSDRFSAERPKGSFSTLEIQRTEQGDSAMYLCASSLLWDIETQYFGPGTRLLVL.

This clonotype was detected only a few times. V gene TRBV12-3 or TRBV12-4 combines with J gene TRBJ1-2, with D possibly being TRBD1 (5 bases). With 2 bases removed from V and 5 bases from J, the gap between germline ends came to 15 bases. This CDR3 comprises 15 residues. The CDR3 protein is CASSLKSPGTYGYTF. In DNA, the CDR3 is TGTGCCAGCAGTTTAAAGTCCCCAGGGACTTATGGCTACACCTTC.

This chain connects TRBV7-6 to TRBJ2-3; D unresolved. Germline V gene lookup returns CDR1 SGHVS and CDR2 FNYEAQ. The CDR3 is made up of 12 amino acids. Trimming took 4 bases from V and 2 from J, leaving 4 bases between them. This CDR3 is CASSSITDTQYF. The CDR3 nucleotides are TGTGCCAGCAGCTCCATCACAGATACGCAGTATTTT.

This clonotype was counted many times. The chain joins TRBV12-3 or TRBV12-4 to TRBJ2-3; 8 bases align to TRBD1. The CDR3 has 14 residues. V gave up 7 bases and J gave up 4 bases; unmatched junction bases: 7. CDR3 amino acids: CASKRQGKADTQYF. The CDR3 nucleotides read TGTGCCAGCAAAAGACAGGGGAAGGCAGATACGCAGTATTTT.

There are a few counts of this clonotype. The chain joins TRBV7-9 to TRBJ1-4, with D possibly matching TRBD1 (5 bases). The CDR3 sequence is 16 residues long. Per the germline V gene, CDR1 is SEHNR and CDR2 is FQNEAQ (reference sequence). Trimming stripped 3 bases from V and 8 bases from J, with 19 bases between. The CDR3 sequence is CASSFRDAFGREKLFF. CDR3 nucleotide sequence: TGTGCCAGCAGCTTTCGGGACGCCTTCGGAAGAGAAAAACTGTTTTTT.

The rearrangement uses TRBV7-2 and TRBJ2-7; D possibly corresponds to TRBD2 (5 bases). V was cut by 4 bases and J by 7 bases, with 17 bases left in between. Per germline, CDR1 SGHTA and CDR2 FQGNSA. The CDR3 sequence is 14 residues long. The CDR3 sequence: CASSSQVSWTEQYF. CDR3 coding DNA: TGTGCCAGCAGCTCGCAGGTTAGCTGGACTGAGCAGTACTTC.

This clonotype was counted between two and nine times. The rearrangement joins TRBV24-1 to TRBJ2-7; D gene unclear. The CDR3 runs to 11 residues. CDR1 and CDR2 (germline): KGHDR, SFDVKD. V lost 3 bases to trimming and J lost 4 bases, with 3 bases between them. CDR3 in DNA: TGTGCCACCAGTGATCGGTACGAGCAGTACTTC. Its translation is CATSDRYEQYF.

The J gene is TRBJ2-5, the V gene TRBV12-3 or TRBV12-4; 7 bases line up with TRBD1. V dropped 3 bases and J dropped 4; count of bases not matched to a gene: 2. The CDR3 has 13 amino acids. CDR3 DNA: TGTGCCAGCAGTTTTAACAGGGGAGAGACCCAGTACTTC. Translating gives CASSFNRGETQYF.

V gene TRBV27 combines with J gene TRBJ2-7; 9 nucleotides agree with TRBD2. The V segment lost 5 bases and the J segment 3 bases; nucleotides outside the gene matches: 11. Germline V gene data show CDR1 as MNHEY and CDR2 as SMNVEV (reference sequence). The CDR3 has 16 amino acids. CDR3 residues: CASSTLSGTSRYEQYF. For the CDR3, the DNA is TGTGCCAGCAGTACACTATCCGGGACTAGCCGCTACGAGCAGTACTTC.

There are many counts of this clonotype. The chain employs TRBV12-3 or TRBV12-4 and TRBJ2-1; TRBD2 aligns across 13 bases. The CDR3 spans 15 residues. V was pared by 8 bases and J by 9 bases, with 10 bases of the junction left unmatched. Here the CDR3 reads CASADPGLAGIEQFF. The DNA of the CDR3 is TGTGCCAGCGCTGACCCGGGACTAGCGGGAATTGAGCAGTTCTTC.

The chain combines TRBV11-1 with TRBJ2-5; 11 nucleotides line up with TRBD2. The trim removed 1 base at V and 3 bases at J, leaving 4 bases unmatched. This CDR3 region has 16 residues. Germline V gives CDR1 SGHAT, CDR2 FQDESV (reference sequence). CDR3 sequence (DNA): TGTGCCAGCAGCTTAGTGAAACTAGCGGGAGAAGAGACCCAGTACTTC. The encoded protein is CASSLVKLAGEETQYF.

V gene TRBV11-2 combines with J gene TRBJ2-2, with D hard to call. This CDR3 has 12 residues. From germline, CDR1 is SGHAT and CDR2 FQNNGV. V lost 5 bases and J lost 14, with 15 bases in between. In DNA, the CDR3 is TGTGCCAGCAGCCCGATCCCCCCAGCCCTGTTTTTT. Translation gives CASSPIPPALFF.

This clonotype was counted between two and nine times. The chain is built from TRBV11-1 and TRBJ2-2, with a possible D match to TRBD1 (6 bases). The germline gives CDR1 SGHAT, CDR2 FQDESV (reference sequence). CDR3 size: 12 residues. The V end was cut by 6 bases, the J end by 5 bases, with 7 bases between. The CDR3 loop reads CASRQGTGELFF. Here the CDR3 DNA reads TGTGCCAGCAGACAGGGTACCGGGGAGCTGTTTTTT.

This clonotype was recorded at least ten times. This chain joins TRBV10-3 and TRBJ2-3, with D uncertain. This CDR3 has 12 amino acids. Germline loops: CDR1 ENHRY, CDR2 SYGVKD. V lost 0 bases to trimming and J lost 5 bases, with 3 bases between them. The CDR3 is CAISESGDTQYF. The CDR3 nucleotides read TGTGCCATCAGTGAGTCAGGAGATACGCAGTATTTT.

CDR3 protein: CSARSGLAMNEQFF. CDR3 DNA: TGCAGTGCTAGAAGCGGCCTAGCGATGAATGAGCAGTTCTTC. The V gene is TRBV20-1, the J gene TRBJ2-1, with D possibly being TRBD2 (6 bases). V dropped 2 bases and J dropped 7 bases, with 15 bases sitting between them. There are 14 residues in the CDR3. Looked up from germline, CDR1 is DFQATT and CDR2 is SNEGSKA (reference sequence).

The V call is TRBV9, the J call TRBJ2-1; no definite D call. From germline, CDR1 is SGDLS and CDR2 YYNGEE. This CDR3 region has 16 residues. V dropped 1 base and J dropped 5 bases, with 16 bases sitting between them. The CDR3 is CASSVTHTHRNNEQFF. CDR3 DNA: TGTGCCAGCAGCGTAACTCACACGCACCGTAACAATGAGCAGTTCTTC.

This clonotype came up many times. V usage is TRBV29-1 and J usage is TRBJ2-1, with 14 bases aligning to TRBD2. After removal of 1 base from V and 0 bases from J, the junction contained 2 bases not matched to a gene. The germline CDR1 and CDR2 sequences are SQVTM and ANQGSEA. There are 17 residues in the CDR3. The CDR3 reads CSVEAGTSGSSYNEQFF. In DNA, the CDR3 is TGCAGCGTTGAAGCCGGGACTAGCGGGAGCTCCTACAATGAGCAGTTCTTC.

This clonotype was found a few times. The V call is TRBV7-2, the J call TRBJ1-2; the D gene is possibly TRBD1 (6 bases). This CDR3 region has 13 residues. Germline V gene sequence: CDR1 SGHTA, CDR2 FQGNSA. Deletions cut 5 bases from V and 3 bases from J, with 10 bases between. This chain's CDR3 is CASSPQGHYGYTF. CDR3 in DNA: TGTGCCAGCAGCCCCCAGGGGCACTATGGCTACACCTTC.

This clonotype has a handful of counts. This chain links TRBV11-2 with TRBJ2-7; no clear D gene. Deletions cut 2 bases from V and 2 bases from J, with 7 bases between. Germline CDR1 reads SGHAT; CDR2 reads FQNNGV. The CDR3 sequence is 13 residues long. The chain's CDR3 is CASSLPSPYEQYF. As DNA, the CDR3 is TGTGCCAGCAGCTTACCCAGCCCCTACGAGCAGTACTTC.

The CDR3, as DNA: TGTGCCAGCAGCTTAGGGCTAGCGGGAGGGGATACGCAGTATTTT. This encodes CASSLGLAGGDTQYF. This chain joins TRBV11-2 and TRBJ2-3; TRBD2 aligns across 12 bases. The junction had 2 bases not matched to a gene; V was cut back by 1 base and J by 6 bases. The germline gives CDR1 SGHAT, CDR2 FQNNGV. CDR3 length equals 15 residues.

This clonotype was detected a few times. The chain links TRBV18 to TRBJ2-3; 8 positions agree with TRBD2. The CDR3 runs 14 residues. The V gene's germline CDR1 is KGHSH and CDR2 LQKENI. The V gene end was trimmed by 6 bases and the J gene end by 4 bases; junction bases not matched to a gene: 6. This CDR3 is CASSPRTSSDTQYF. DNA for the CDR3: TGTGCCAGCTCGCCGAGGACTAGCTCAGATACGCAGTATTTT. Complete variable domain (other parts from reference TRBV18 and TRBJ2-3): NAGVMQNPRHLVRRRGQEARLRCSPMKGHSHVYWYRQLPEEGLKFMVYLQKENIIDESGMPKERFSAEFPKEGPSILRIQQVVRGDSAAYFCASSPRTSSDTQYFGPGTRLTVL.

Points on this clonotype: A much bigger clone sits one base away, suggesting this may be a read error. The chain combines TRBV12-3 or TRBV12-4 with TRBJ2-2, with unresolved D. This CDR3 region has 13 residues. CDR3 sequence (DNA): TGTGCCAGCTGTTTCTCCAACACCGGGGAGCTGTTTTTT. Protein product: CASCFSNTGELFF.

Regarding this clonotype: Since a much larger clone is just one base distant, this may be a read error. This chain joins TRBV20-1 and TRBJ1-6; D uncertain. Germline V gene lookup returns CDR1 DFQATT and CDR2 SNEGSKA (reference sequence). V gave up 4 bases and J gave up 10 bases, with 8 bases separating them. The CDR3 totals 11 residues. The CDR3 DNA sequence: TGCAGTGCTACCGACCGGTCACCCCTCCACTTT. This translates into CSATDRSPLHF.

This clonotype has at least ten counts. CDR3 residues: CATTRGPGAQGETQYF. DNA for the CDR3: TGTGCCACCACCCGGGGTCCGGGGGCGCAAGGGGAGACCCAGTACTTC. The rearrangement links TRBV15 to TRBJ2-5; D may be TRBD1 or TRBD2 (6 bases each). Germline V gene sequence: CDR1 LNHNV, CDR2 YYDKDF (reference sequence). V was pared by 7 bases and J by 5 bases, with 23 bases between. CDR3 length equals 16 residues.